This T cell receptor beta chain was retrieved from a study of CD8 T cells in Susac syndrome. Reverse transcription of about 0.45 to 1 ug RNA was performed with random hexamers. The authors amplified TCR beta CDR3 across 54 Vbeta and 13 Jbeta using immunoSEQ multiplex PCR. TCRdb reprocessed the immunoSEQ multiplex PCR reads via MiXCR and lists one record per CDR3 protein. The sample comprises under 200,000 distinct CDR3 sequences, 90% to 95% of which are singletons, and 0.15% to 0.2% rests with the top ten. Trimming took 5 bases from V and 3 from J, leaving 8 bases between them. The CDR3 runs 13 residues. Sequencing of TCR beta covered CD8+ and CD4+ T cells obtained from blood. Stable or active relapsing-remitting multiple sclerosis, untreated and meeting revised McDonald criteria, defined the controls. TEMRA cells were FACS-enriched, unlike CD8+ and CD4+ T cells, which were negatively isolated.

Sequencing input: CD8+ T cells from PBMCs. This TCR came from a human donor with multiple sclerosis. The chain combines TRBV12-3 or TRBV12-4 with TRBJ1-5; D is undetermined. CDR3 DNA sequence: TGTGCCAGCAGTGAAGGTCCCAATCAGCCCCAGCATTTT. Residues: CASSEGPNQPQHF.